A single sample is the source of the 27 T cell receptor beta chains below, sequenced in a study of blood T cell repertoires in COVID-19. The protocol was immunoSEQ multiplex PCR, while the TCRdb copy is restricted to in-frame clones and leaves out a portion. Among 390,000 or so clones listed, roughly 87% were seen once. Sequences were obtained from PBMCs or T cells enriched from blood (not recorded which). These receptor sequences come from a woman between 45 and 60 years old who had recovered from COVID-19.

This clone was detected ten times or more. This chain joins TRBV12-3 or TRBV12-4 and TRBJ1-1, with D possibly being TRBD1 (6 bases). Trimming cost V 2 bases and J 10 bases, with 11 bases left between them. The CDR3 spans 12 residues. The CDR3 protein is CASSLYGTRAFF. The CDR3 nucleotides read TGTGCCAGCAGTTTATATGGGACAAGAGCTTTCTTT.

The V and J genes are TRBV4-3 and TRBJ1-3; unclear D gene. V shed 0 bases and J shed 0 bases, with 9 bases lying between them. CDR3 length: 16 residues. Germline V gene sequence: CDR1 LGHNA, CDR2 YSLEER. The CDR3 sequence is CASSQDHDSSGNTIYF. The CDR3 bases are TGCGCCAGCAGCCAAGATCACGATAGCTCTGGAAACACCATATATTTT.

This chain connects TRBV4-1 to TRBJ1-2, with a weak D call TRBD1 (6 bases). The CDR3 has 15 amino acids. The V end lost 0 bases, the J end lost 8 bases, and 16 bases lay between the germline ends. CDR1 MGHRA and CDR2 YSYEKL come from the germline V gene. The CDR3: CASSQDPQGRWGYTF. The CDR3 coding sequence is TGCGCCAGCAGCCAAGACCCGCAGGGGCGTTGGGGCTACACCTTC.

The chain uses TRBV13 and TRBJ1-6, with D possibly being TRBD1 (6 bases). The CDR3 is 17 residues long. The V gene lost 5 bases and the J gene lost 8 bases, with 22 bases spanning the gap. Per the germline V gene, CDR1 is PRHDT and CDR2 is FYEKMQ (reference sequence). This chain's CDR3 is CASSTSPRGAADSPLHF. In DNA, the CDR3 is TGTGCCAGCAGCACCTCACCCCGGGGGGCAGCGGATTCACCCCTCCACTTT.

V gene TRBV5-1 combines with J gene TRBJ2-1, with D unresolved. In germline, CDR1 is SGHRS, CDR2 YFSETQ. Trimming took 4 bases from V and 10 from J, leaving 18 bases between them. The CDR3 runs 14 residues. The CDR3 coding sequence is TGCGCCAGCAGCAAAGTAGATCTAGGTGGAGAGCAGTTCTTC. Translating gives CASSKVDLGGEQFF.

This chain uses TRBV19 with TRBJ1-5; a possible D gene is TRBD1 (5 bases). CDR3 length equals 14 residues. V was clipped by 5 bases and J by 3 bases, with 11 bases between them. The germline V gene encodes CDR1 LNHDA and CDR2 SQIVND (reference sequence). The CDR3 DNA reads as TGTGCCAGTAGTGGGGGGGACCCCAATCAGCCCCAGCATTTT. Translated: CASSGGDPNQPQHF.

The V call is TRBV7-9, the J call TRBJ1-2, with D unresolved. This CDR3 has 11 amino acids. The germline V gene encodes CDR1 SEHNR and CDR2 FQNEAQ (reference sequence). The V gene lost 7 bases and the J gene lost 5 bases, with 8 bases spanning the gap. CDR3 bases: TGTGCCAGCATCGGGTTATATGGCTACACCTTC. Protein: CASIGLYGYTF.

The chain carries TRBV28 and TRBJ2-7; 7 nucleotides match TRBD1. CDR1 MDHEN and CDR2 SYDVKM come from the germline V gene. V lost 3 bases and J lost 6; bases outside the gene matches: 5. There are 13 residues in the CDR3. The CDR3 nucleotides read TGTGCCAGCAGTTTCCAGGGGGTGAGCGAGCAGTACTTC. Protein sequence: CASSFQGVSEQYF.

Only a few counts were recorded for this clone. The chain carries TRBV9 and TRBJ1-1, with D possibly matching TRBD1 (6 bases). CDR1 is SGDLS, CDR2 YYNGEE, per germline. CDR3 length: 13 amino acids. Trimming left V 8 bases short and J 7 bases short, with 18 bases between. CDR3 protein: CASTGLSLFEAFF. The CDR3 coding sequence is TGTGCCAGTACAGGGTTAAGTCTTTTTGAAGCTTTCTTT.

This clone was detected only a few times. V usage is TRBV9 and J usage is TRBJ1-1; D is uncertain. The CDR3 totals 15 residues. Trimming removed 5 bases from V and 4 bases from J, with 18 bases in between. Germline V gene sequence: CDR1 SGDLS, CDR2 YYNGEE. The CDR3 DNA is TGTGCCAGCAGTCTGACCCCTCCGGGTGGCACTGAAGCTTTCTTT. Protein sequence: CASSLTPPGGTEAFF.

The chain recombines TRBV12-3 or TRBV12-4 with TRBJ1-2; D gene ambiguous. The CDR3 consists of 13 residues. V was shortened by 5 bases and J by 4 bases, with 11 bases between the two germline ends. CDR3 nucleotides: TGTGCCAGCAGTCTTTCAGGAATCTATGGCTACACCTTC. Its translation: CASSLSGIYGYTF.

This clone has only a few counts. This CDR3 reads CASTTRGYEQYF. Here the CDR3 DNA reads TGTGCCAGCACCACTCGGGGCTACGAGCAGTACTTC. The chain combines TRBV6-5 with TRBJ2-7; perhaps TRBD2 as D (5 bases). The V end was cut by 7 bases, the J end by 3 bases, with 10 bases between. In germline, CDR1 is MNHEY, CDR2 SVGAGI. The CDR3 extends over 12 amino acids.

This clone was found once. This sequence joins TRBV7-3 and TRBJ2-2, with D possibly matching TRBD1 (7 bases). V lost 5 bases and J 7 bases, leaving 8 bases between the germline ends. In germline, CDR1 is SGHTA, CDR2 FQGTGA. The CDR3 loop spans 12 amino acids. The DNA for the CDR3 is TGTGCCAGCAGCCAGGGGGGCGGGGAGCTGTTTTTT. This sequence encodes CASSQGGGELFF. Drawing the rest from reference TRBV7-3 and TRBJ2-2, the complete variable domain is GAGVSQTPSNKVTEKGKYVELRCDPISGHTALYWYRQSLGQGPEFLIYFQGTGAADDSGLPNDRFFAVRPEGSVSTLKIQRTERGDSAVYLCASSQGGGELFFGEGSRLTVL.

J is TRBJ1-2 and V is TRBV30; D possibly corresponds to TRBD1 (5 bases). Trimming stripped 4 bases from V and 1 base from J, with 13 bases between. Germline loops: CDR1 GTSNPN, CDR2 SVGIG (reference sequence). The CDR3 contains 14 residues. DNA for the CDR3: TGTGCCTGGAAACAACCGACAGTTAACTATGGCTACACCTTC. This encodes CAWKQPTVNYGYTF.

The chain uses TRBV5-4 and TRBJ2-5; TRBD2 matches 15 bases. V lost 4 bases and J lost 2; bases outside the gene matches: 3. Germline V gene data show CDR1 as SGHNT and CDR2 as YYREEE (reference sequence). The CDR3 is made up of 16 amino acids. This CDR3 is CASSLGLAGGQETQYF. The CDR3 DNA sequence: TGTGCCAGCAGCCTGGGACTAGCGGGGGGTCAAGAGACCCAGTACTTC.

The rearrangement joins TRBV3-1 (or the pseudogene TRBV3-2) to TRBJ1-2; 7 bases are a match to TRBD1. In germline, CDR1 is LGHDT, CDR2 YNNKEL (reference sequence). With 2 bases clipped from V and 6 bases from J, the junction kept 3 bases outside the gene matches. The CDR3 is 13 residues long. The CDR3 sequence: CASSQQTGNGYTF. The CDR3 nucleotides are TGTGCCAGCAGCCAACAGACAGGGAATGGCTACACCTTC.

The chain combines TRBV2 with TRBJ1-2, with D possibly matching TRBD1 (6 bases). This CDR3 is built from 13 residues. The germline V and J ends were trimmed by 7 bases and 9 bases, with 18 bases remaining between them. Germline CDR1 SNHLY, CDR2 FYNNEI. The chain's CDR3 is CASTWEDRRRYTF. DNA for the CDR3: TGTGCCAGCACCTGGGAAGACAGGCGGCGCTACACCTTC.

The chain combines TRBV3-1 (or the pseudogene TRBV3-2) with TRBJ2-1, with D possibly TRBD1 on 6 matching bases. In germline, CDR1 is LGHDT, CDR2 YNNKEL (reference sequence). Trimming took off 2 bases at V and 15 bases at J, with 14 bases between the two ends. The CDR3 extends over 12 amino acids. This CDR3 is CASSQNREKWFF. The CDR3, as DNA: TGTGCCAGCAGCCAAAACAGGGAAAAATGGTTCTTC.

This clone is a singleton in its sample. The rearrangement uses TRBV11-3 and TRBJ2-3; 8 nucleotides agree with TRBD2. V was clipped by 1 base and J by 2 bases; unmatched bases: 5. CDR1 is SGHNT and CDR2 is YENEEA in the germline V gene. The CDR3 has 16 amino acids. The CDR3: CASSLAAGAPTDTQYF. CDR3 coding DNA: TGTGCCAGCAGCTTAGCAGCGGGGGCACCCACAGATACGCAGTATTTT.

The J gene is TRBJ2-2, the V gene TRBV25-1, with 11 bases matching TRBD1. The trim removed 4 bases at V and 6 bases at J, leaving 7 bases unmatched. The CDR3 sequence is 16 residues long. Looked up from germline, CDR1 is MGHDK and CDR2 is SYGVNS. CDR3 region: CASSAGTGGYAGELFF. Here the CDR3 DNA reads TGTGCCAGCAGTGCCGGGACAGGGGGTTACGCCGGGGAGCTGTTTTTT.

The chain recombines TRBV25-1 with TRBJ2-1, with D possibly TRBD2 on 5 matching bases. The CDR3 has 13 amino acids. Trimming cost V 8 bases and J 5 bases, with 13 bases left between them. Germline values: CDR1 MGHDK, CDR2 SYGVNS. In nucleotides, the CDR3 is TGTGCCAGCCGGTCGGGATTAGACAATGAGCAGTTCTTC. Protein product: CASRSGLDNEQFF.

The chain is built from TRBV7-2 and TRBJ1-3, with D perhaps TRBD1 (5 bases). Between the trimmed V and J ends, which lost 1 base and 0 bases, there was a span of 13 bases. CDR1 is SGHTA, CDR2 FQGNSA, per germline. This CDR3 comprises 17 residues. CDR3 amino acids: CASSLGAVGASGNTIYF. The CDR3 DNA sequence: TGTGCCAGCAGCTTAGGTGCGGTTGGGGCCTCTGGAAACACCATATATTTT.

V and J are TRBV7-9 and TRBJ1-2, with 7 bases aligning to TRBD1. This CDR3 region has 15 residues. The V gene's germline CDR1 is SEHNR and CDR2 FQNEAQ (reference sequence). Trimming took 5 bases from V and 5 from J; bases not matched to a gene: 11. The CDR3 DNA is TGTGCCAGCAGCGCGGGACAGCCTAGGGTATATGGCTACACCTTC. It encodes CASSAGQPRVYGYTF.

The chain employs TRBV7-3 and TRBJ2-1, with 14 nucleotides matching TRBD2. Germline V CDR1 and CDR2: SGHTA, FQGTGA. V trimming: 5 bases; J trimming: 3 bases; junction bases outside the gene matches: 12. This CDR3 region has 19 residues. In nucleotides, the CDR3 is TGTGCCAGCAGCCGACGTCCCGGGACTAGCGGGAGAGACTACAATGAGCAGTTCTTC. It encodes CASSRRPGTSGRDYNEQFF. The full variable domain, completed using reference TRBV7-3 and TRBJ2-1, is GAGVSQTPSNKVTEKGKYVELRCDPISGHTALYWYRQSLGQGPEFLIYFQGTGAADDSGLPNDRFFAVRPEGSVSTLKIQRTERGDSAVYLCASSRRPGTSGRDYNEQFFGPGTRLTVL.

The CDR3 DNA follows: TGTGCCAGCAGCTTGAACAGGGGGAGTTTGGGCTACACCTTC. Translating gives CASSLNRGSLGYTF. The chain employs TRBV5-6 and TRBJ1-2; 8 bases are shared with TRBD1. This CDR3 region has 14 residues. In germline, CDR1 is SGHDT, CDR2 YYEEEE. Trimming took 1 base from V and 8 from J; bases not matched to a gene: 7.

V and J are TRBV7-9 and TRBJ1-5; TRBD1 is a possible D gene (5 bases). Per the germline V gene, CDR1 is SEHNR and CDR2 is FQNEAQ (reference sequence). V was cut by 3 bases and J by 0 bases, with 18 bases left in between. This CDR3 is 18 amino acids long. CDR3 in DNA: TGTGCCAGCAGCTTTTGGGGGGGGAACACGTATAGCAATCAGCCCCAGCATTTT. Translating it yields CASSFWGGNTYSNQPQHF.

J is TRBJ2-7 and V is TRBV29-1, with a possible D match to TRBD1 (6 bases). CDR1 SQVTM and CDR2 ANQGSEA come from the germline V gene. The CDR3 runs 13 residues. Trimming shortened V by 2 bases and J by 3 bases, and 11 bases separated the two germline ends. The CDR3 loop is CSVERGGGYEQYF. The CDR3 DNA follows: TGCAGCGTTGAACGTGGGGGCGGCTACGAGCAGTACTTC.